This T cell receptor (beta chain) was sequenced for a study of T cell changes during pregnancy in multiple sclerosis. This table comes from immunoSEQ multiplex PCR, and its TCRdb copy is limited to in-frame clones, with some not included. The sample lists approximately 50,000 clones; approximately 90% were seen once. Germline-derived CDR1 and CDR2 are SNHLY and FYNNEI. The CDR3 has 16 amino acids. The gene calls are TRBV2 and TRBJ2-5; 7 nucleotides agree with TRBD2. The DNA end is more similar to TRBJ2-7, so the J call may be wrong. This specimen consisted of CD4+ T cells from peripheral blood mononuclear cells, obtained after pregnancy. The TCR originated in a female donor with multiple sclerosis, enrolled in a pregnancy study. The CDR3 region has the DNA TGTGCCAGCAGTGCTACCGGGCTAGCGGCTTTCTACGAGCAGTACTTC. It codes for CASSATGLAAFYEQYF.